This T cell receptor (beta chain) was found in a study of CD8 T cells in Susac syndrome. The study sequenced TCR beta in blood CD8+ and CD4+ T cells. TEMRA cells were enriched by FACS, while CD8+ and CD4+ T cells were obtained through a negative isolation that was performed magnetically. A quantity of about 0.5 to 1 ug RNA underwent reverse transcription using random hexamers. The CDR3 of TCR beta was amplified by immunoSEQ multiplex PCR across 54 Vbeta and 13 Jbeta. One entry per CDR3 protein, called by TCRdb with MiXCR from the immunoSEQ multiplex PCR reads. The table lists roughly 120,000 distinct CDR3 sequences, 90% to 95% of them singletons. On this clonotype itself: What it binds is not known.

This CDR3 has 12 amino acids. The V and J ends lost 10 bases and 9 bases respectively, with 16 bases between them. Study outcomes and limitations: Regarding the TCR sequencing and HLA analysis, the study admitted that a relatively small number of individuals were involved.

The sequence was obtained from a human donor in good health. The sequenced material came from CD4+ T cells from PBMCs. The chain joins TRBV12-3 or TRBV12-4 to TRBJ1-5; D is possibly TRBD1 (6 bases). CDR3 loop: CATRTVLSPQHF. The CDR3 bases are TGTGCCACCCGGACAGTCCTTTCGCCCCAGCATTTT.